This T cell receptor beta chain is drawn from a study of neurological immune-mediated disorders. TCRdb used MiXCR to reprocess the 5' RACE reads, holding one entry per CDR3 protein. The sample lists about 65,000 distinct CDR3 sequences; over 4% were seen once. Remarks on this clonotype: A read error may account for a junction end that differs from germline.

Looked up from germline, CDR1 is LGHDT and CDR2 is YNNKEL (reference sequence). The CDR3 runs to 13 residues. The receptor's source is a man aged 50 to 60 with multiple sclerosis. Material for sequencing was PBMCs. The chain combines TRBV3-1 with TRBJ1-5, with a weak D call TRBD1 (5 bases). The CDR3 protein is CASSQGGNQPQNF. DNA for the CDR3: TGTGCCAGCAGCCAAGGGGGGAATCAGCCCCAGAATTTT.